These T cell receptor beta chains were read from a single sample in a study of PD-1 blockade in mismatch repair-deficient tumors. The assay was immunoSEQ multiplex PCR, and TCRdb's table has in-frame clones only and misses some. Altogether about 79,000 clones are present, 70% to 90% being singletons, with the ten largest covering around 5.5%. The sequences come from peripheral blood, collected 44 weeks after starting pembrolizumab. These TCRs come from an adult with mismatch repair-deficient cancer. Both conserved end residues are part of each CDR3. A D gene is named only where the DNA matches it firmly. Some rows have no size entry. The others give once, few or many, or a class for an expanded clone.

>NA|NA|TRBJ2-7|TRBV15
TGTGCCACCAGCAGAGATCCCGGGACCACCTACGAGCAGTACTTC
CATSRDPGTTYEQYF
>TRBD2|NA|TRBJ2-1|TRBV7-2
TGTGCCAGCAGGAGTGGGACTAGCGGGGCTGAGCAGTTCTTC
CASRSGTSGAEQFF
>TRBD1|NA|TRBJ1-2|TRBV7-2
TGTGCCAGCAGCCCGGGACAGCTAGGTGGCTACACCTTC
CASSPGQLGGYTF
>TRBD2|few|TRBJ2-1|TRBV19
TGTGCCAGTAGTATAGGTGGGCTAGCGGAGTTAATCCTCTCCTACAATGAGCAGTTCTTC
CASSIGGLAELILSYNEQFF
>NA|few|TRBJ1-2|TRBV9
TGTGCCAGCAGCGTAGCTGAGAATGGCTACACCTTC
CASSVAENGYTF
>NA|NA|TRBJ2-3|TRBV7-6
TGTGCCAGCAGCTTTAGCGGTCCCACAGATACGCAGTATTTT
CASSFSGPTDTQYF
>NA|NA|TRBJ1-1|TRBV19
TGTGCCAGTACAACAGGGATCACTGAAGCTTTCTTT
CASTTGITEAFF
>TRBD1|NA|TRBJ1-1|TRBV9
TGTGCCAGCAGCCCTAGAGGAGAAACAGGGGGCCGGAACACTGAAGCTTTCTTT
CASSPRGETGGRNTEAFF
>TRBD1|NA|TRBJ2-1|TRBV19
TGTGCCAGTAGTAGACAGGGGGCCGGCTACAATGAGCAGTTCTTC
CASSRQGAGYNEQFF
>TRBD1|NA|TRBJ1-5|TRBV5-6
TGTGCCAGCAGCTTGGAAGGCAGGGGGTGGAATCAGCCCCAGCATTTT
CASSLEGRGWNQPQHF
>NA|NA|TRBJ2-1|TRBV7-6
TGTGCCAGCAGTAGACTGGTAGAGGACTATGAGCAGTTCTTC
CASSRLVEDYEQFF
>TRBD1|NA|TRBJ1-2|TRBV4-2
TGTGCCAGCAGCCAAGATCTGAGACAGGGGCGCTGCACCTTC
CASSQDLRQGRCTF
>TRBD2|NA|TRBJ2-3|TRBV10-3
TGTGCCATCAGTGGCCCGCGGGAGGGAGATACGCAGTATTTT
CAISGPREGDTQYF
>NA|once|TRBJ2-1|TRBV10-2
TGCGCCAGCAGTGAGTCAGCAACTACGGGTGAGCAGTTCTTC
CASSESATTGEQFF
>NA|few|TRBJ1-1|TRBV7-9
TGTGCCAGCAGCTCCCCCCGGGGGGGGCAGAGTGAAGCTTTCTTT
CASSSPRGGQSEAFF
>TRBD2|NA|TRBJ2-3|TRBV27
TGTGCCAGCAGTCCAACCGGGACTAGCGGGAGGGTGGATACGCAGTATTTT
CASSPTGTSGRVDTQYF
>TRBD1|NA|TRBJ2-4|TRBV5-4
TGTGCCAGCAGCACGGACAGGGGGCAAGTAAACATTCAGTACTTC
CASSTDRGQVNIQYF
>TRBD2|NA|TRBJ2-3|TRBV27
TGTGCCAGCAGTTTAGTGTGGGGGGGCGGGAGGCCAGATACGCAGTATTTT
CASSLVWGGGRPDTQYF
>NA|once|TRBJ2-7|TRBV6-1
TGTGCCAGCCAAAGGCGACATGAAAGGCAAGAGCAGTACTTC
CASQRRHERQEQYF
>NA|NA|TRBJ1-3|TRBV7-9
TGTGCCAGCAGCTTAGCCAGGGATGGAAACACCATATATTTT
CASSLARDGNTIYF
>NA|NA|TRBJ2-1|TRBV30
TGTGCCTGGAGTATGGGCCTCGAGTCGTCAAATGAGCAGTTCTTC
CAWSMGLESSNEQFF
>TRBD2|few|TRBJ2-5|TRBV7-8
TGTGCCAGCAGCTTAGCGATGGGAGGGTACGCGGGTGAGACCCAGTACTTC
CASSLAMGGYAGETQYF
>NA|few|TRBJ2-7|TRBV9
TGTGCCAGCAGCGCGAACTCCTTCGGGGAGCAGTACTTC
CASSANSFGEQYF
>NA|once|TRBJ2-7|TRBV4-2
TGTGCCAGCGAAAGCAGGAATTCCTACGAGCAGTACTTC
CASESRNSYEQYF
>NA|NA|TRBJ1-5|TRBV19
TGTGCCAGTAGGGACCAGTCCGGGAGCAATCAGCCCCAGCATTTT
CASRDQSGSNQPQHF
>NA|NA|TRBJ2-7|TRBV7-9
TGTGCCAGCAGCCGAACCGGGACTGACTACGAGCAGTACTTC
CASSRTGTDYEQYF